The clone carrying this TCR beta chain was counted between two and nine times. What was sequenced on ten immunoSEQ deep assay plates was unsorted PBMC DNA. Using immunoSEQ multiplex PCR, the repertoire was profiled, and TCRdb retains in-frame clones only, with some absent. The sample records fewer than 600,000 clones, 70% to 80% being singletons. The sample originates from a study of shared clonotypes between healthy human individuals. Per germline, CDR1 LGHNA and CDR2 YNFKEQ. The V gene end was trimmed by 4 bases and the J gene end by 7 bases; junction bases not matched to a gene: 7. The CDR3 extends over 14 amino acids.

V usage is TRBV4-2 and J usage is TRBJ1-1; 9 nucleotides match TRBD1. The sample consisted of PBMCs. The TCR comes from a woman aged 40 to 55 in good health. Some clones in this sample may be carry-over from other donors' samples. The CDR3 sequence is CASSRRTGAIEAFF. CDR3 DNA sequence: TGTGCCAGCAGCCGACGGACAGGGGCCATTGAAGCTTTCTTT.